This entry lists 4 T cell receptor beta chains sequenced from one sample in a study of blood T cells in healthy people across ages. Sample-barcoded 5' priming and a J-beta primer mix drove a second PCR of about 7 to 11 cycles. TCRdb fed the 5' RACE reads into MiXCR, producing one record per CDR3 protein. The sample contains 1,500,000 or so distinct CDR3 sequences, approximately 59% of which appear only once. The specimen sequenced was blood. Receptors originate from a man aged 18-30 years in good health.

This rearrangement joins TRBV28 to TRBJ2-5; D possibly corresponds to TRBD2 (6 bases). The end of the DNA fits TRBJ2-7 better, so the J call may be wrong. The CDR3 is 12 amino acids. CDR1 is MDHEN and CDR2 is SYDVKM in the germline V gene. CDR3 protein: CASLGGFNEQYF. For the CDR3, the DNA is TGTGCCAGTTTGGGGGGTTTTAACGAGCAGTACTTC.

In this sample, this clonotype turned up a few times. The V and J genes are TRBV20-1 and TRBJ2-2; 10 nucleotides match TRBD2. Germline V gene lookup returns CDR1 DFQATT and CDR2 SNEGSKA (reference sequence). The CDR3 spans 20 residues. The trim removed 0 bases at V and 5 bases at J, leaving 18 bases unmatched. The CDR3 sequence: CSARDSRRLAGAWGTGELFF. CDR3 DNA: TGCAGTGCTAGAGATAGCAGGCGGCTAGCGGGGGCGTGGGGGACCGGGGAGCTGTTTTTT.

The CDR3 region is CASSLIEGEFEQFF. Here the CDR3 DNA reads TGCGCCAGCAGCTTGATTGAGGGGGAGTTTGAGCAGTTCTTC. The chain joins TRBV5-1 to TRBJ2-1, with a possible D match to TRBD1 (6 bases). Per the germline V gene, CDR1 is SGHRS and CDR2 is YFSETQ. CDR3 size: 14 residues. V was pared by 1 base and J by 9 bases, with 14 bases between.

The chain carries TRBV20-1 and TRBJ2-7; D might be TRBD2 (5 bases). Germline V CDR1 and CDR2: DFQATT, SNEGSKA (reference sequence). Trimming took 4 bases from V and 6 from J, leaving 16 bases between them. The CDR3 totals 13 residues. The CDR3 protein is CSATVEGTREQYF. The CDR3 DNA is TGCAGTGCTACCGTTGAGGGCACGCGCGAGCAGTACTTC.